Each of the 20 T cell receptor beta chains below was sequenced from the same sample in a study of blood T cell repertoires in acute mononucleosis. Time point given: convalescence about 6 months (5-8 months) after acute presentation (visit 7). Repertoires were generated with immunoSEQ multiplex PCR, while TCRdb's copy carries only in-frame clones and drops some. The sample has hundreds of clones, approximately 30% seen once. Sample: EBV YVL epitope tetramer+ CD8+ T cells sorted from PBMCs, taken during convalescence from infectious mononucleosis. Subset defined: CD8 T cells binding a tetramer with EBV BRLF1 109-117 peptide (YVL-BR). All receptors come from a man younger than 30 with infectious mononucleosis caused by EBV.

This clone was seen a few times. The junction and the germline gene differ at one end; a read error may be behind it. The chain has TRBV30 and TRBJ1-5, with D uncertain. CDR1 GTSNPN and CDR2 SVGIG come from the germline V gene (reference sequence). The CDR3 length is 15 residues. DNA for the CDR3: TGTGCGTGGAGTAGGCCTCTCGGTAGCTATCAGCCCCAGCATTTT. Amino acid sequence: CAWSRPLGSYQPQHF.

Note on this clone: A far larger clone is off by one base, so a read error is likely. CDR3: CAISFYLQLNTGELFF. The CDR3 bases are TGTGCCATCAGTTTTTATTTACAGCTCAACACCGGGGAGCTGTTTTTT. The chain carries TRBV10-3 and TRBJ2-2, with D hard to call. Looked up from germline, CDR1 is ENHRY and CDR2 is SYGVKD. The CDR3 totals 16 residues. Trimming shortened V by 5 bases and J by 2 bases, and 15 bases separated the two germline ends.

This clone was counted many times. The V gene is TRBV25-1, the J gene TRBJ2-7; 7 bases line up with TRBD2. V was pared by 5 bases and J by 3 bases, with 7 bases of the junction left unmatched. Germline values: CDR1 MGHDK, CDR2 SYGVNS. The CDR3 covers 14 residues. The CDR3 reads CASSLSPSGYEQYF. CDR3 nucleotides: TGTGCCAGCAGTTTATCGCCTAGCGGCTACGAGCAGTACTTC.

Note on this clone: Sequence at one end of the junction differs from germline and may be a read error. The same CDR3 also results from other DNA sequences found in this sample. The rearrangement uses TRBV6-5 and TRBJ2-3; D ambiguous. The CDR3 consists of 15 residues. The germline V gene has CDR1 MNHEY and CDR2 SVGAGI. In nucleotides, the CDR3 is TGTGCCAGCAGTGCCCTTCTTGGGTCTGCGTCGACGCAGTTTTTT. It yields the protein CASSALLGSASTQFF.

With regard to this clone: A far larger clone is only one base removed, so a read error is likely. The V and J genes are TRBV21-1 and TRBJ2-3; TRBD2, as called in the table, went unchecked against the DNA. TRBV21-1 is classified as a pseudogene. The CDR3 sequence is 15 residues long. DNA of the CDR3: TGTGCCAGCAGTGCCCTACTTGGGTCAGCGTCGACGCAGTATTTT. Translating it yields CASSALLGSASTQYF.

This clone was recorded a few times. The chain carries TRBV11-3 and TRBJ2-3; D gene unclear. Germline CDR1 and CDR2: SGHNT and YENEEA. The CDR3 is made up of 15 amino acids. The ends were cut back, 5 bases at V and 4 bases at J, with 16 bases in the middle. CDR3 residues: CASSPTLGGADTQYF. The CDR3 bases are TGTGCCAGCAGCCCCACGCTAGGCGGCGCAGATACGCAGTATTTT.

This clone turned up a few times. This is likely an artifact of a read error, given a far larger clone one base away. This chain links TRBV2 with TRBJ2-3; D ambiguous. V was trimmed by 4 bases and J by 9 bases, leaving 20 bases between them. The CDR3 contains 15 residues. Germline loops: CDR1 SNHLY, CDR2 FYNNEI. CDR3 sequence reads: CASSALLGSASTQYF. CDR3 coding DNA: TGTGCCAGCAGTGCCCTACTTGGGTCAGCGTCGACGCAGTATTTT.

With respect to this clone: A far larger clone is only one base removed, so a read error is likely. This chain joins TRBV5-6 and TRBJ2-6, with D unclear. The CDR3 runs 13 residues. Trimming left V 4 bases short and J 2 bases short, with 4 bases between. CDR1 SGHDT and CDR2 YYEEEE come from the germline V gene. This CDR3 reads CASSPAGANVLTF. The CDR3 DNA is TGTGCCAGCAGCCCAGCTGGGGCCAACGTCCTGACTTTC.

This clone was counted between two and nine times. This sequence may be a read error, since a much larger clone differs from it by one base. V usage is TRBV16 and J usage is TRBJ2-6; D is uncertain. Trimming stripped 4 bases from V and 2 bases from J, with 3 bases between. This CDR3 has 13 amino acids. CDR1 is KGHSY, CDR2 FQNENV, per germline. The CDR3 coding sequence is TGTGCCAGCAGCCCAGCTGGGGCCAACGTCCTGACTTTC. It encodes CASSPAGANVLTF.

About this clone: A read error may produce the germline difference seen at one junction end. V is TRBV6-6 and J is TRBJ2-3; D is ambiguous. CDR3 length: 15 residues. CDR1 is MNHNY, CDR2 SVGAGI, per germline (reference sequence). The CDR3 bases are TGTGCCTGCAGTGCCCTACTTTGGTCAGCGTCGACGCAGTATTTT. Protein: CACSALLWSASTQYF.

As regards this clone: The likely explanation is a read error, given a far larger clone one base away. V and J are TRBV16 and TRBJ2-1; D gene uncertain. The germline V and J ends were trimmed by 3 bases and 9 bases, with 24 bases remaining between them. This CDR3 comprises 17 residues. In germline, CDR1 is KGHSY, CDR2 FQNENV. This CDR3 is CASSQSLTALSGCEQFF. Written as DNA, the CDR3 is TGTGCCAGCAGCCAGTCATTAACAGCATTGAGTGGTTGTGAGCAGTTCTTC.

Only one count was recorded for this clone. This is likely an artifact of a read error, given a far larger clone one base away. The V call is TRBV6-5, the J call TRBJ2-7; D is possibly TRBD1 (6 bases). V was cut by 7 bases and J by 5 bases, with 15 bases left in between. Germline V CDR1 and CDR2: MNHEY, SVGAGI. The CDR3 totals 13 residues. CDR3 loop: CASMGHLSHEQYF. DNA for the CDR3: TGTGCCAGCATGGGACACCTTAGCCACGAGCAGTACTTC.

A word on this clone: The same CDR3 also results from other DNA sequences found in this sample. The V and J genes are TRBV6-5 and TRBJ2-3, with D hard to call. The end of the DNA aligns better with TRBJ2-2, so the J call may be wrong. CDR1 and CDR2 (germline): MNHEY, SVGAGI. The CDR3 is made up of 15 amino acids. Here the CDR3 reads CASSALLGSASTLFF. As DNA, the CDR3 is TGTGCCAGCAGTGCCCTACTTGGGTCTGCGTCGACGCTGTTTTTT.

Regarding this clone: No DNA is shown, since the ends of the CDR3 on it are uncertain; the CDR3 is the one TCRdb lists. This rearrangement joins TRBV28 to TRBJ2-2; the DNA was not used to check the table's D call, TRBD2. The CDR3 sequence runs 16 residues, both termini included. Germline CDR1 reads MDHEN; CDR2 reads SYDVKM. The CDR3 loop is CQQFLFTAQHRGAVFF.

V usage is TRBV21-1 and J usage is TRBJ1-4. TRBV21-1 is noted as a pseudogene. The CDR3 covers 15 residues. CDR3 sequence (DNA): TGCCAGCAGCAAAGCGCGACTTCAACTAATGAAAAACTGTTTTTT. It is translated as CQQQSATSTNEKLFF.

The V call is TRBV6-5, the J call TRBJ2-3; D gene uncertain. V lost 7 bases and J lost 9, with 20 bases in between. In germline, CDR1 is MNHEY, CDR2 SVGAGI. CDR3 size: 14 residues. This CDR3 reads CASTLLGSASTQYF. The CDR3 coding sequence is TGTGCCAGCACCCTACTTGGGTCAGCGTCGACGCAGTATTTT.

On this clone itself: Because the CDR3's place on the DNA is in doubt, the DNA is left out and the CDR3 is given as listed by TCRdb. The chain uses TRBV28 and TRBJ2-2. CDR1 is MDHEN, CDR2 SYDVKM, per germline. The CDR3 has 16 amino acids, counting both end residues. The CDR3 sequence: CASSFYLQLNTRSCFF.

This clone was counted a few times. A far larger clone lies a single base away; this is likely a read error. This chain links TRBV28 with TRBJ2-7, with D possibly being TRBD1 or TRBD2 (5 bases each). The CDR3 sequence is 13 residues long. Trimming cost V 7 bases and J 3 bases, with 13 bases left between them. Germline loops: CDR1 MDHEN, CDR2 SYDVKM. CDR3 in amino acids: CASMGRLSYEQYF. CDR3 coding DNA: TGTGCCAGCATGGGACGCCTTAGCTACGAGCAGTACTTC.

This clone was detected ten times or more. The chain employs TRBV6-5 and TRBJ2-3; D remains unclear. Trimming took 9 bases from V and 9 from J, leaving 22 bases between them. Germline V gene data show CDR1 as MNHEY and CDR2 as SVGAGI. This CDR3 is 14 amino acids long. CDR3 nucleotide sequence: TGTGCCAGTGCCCTACTTGGGTCAGCGTCGACGCAGTATTTT. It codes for CASALLGSASTQYF.

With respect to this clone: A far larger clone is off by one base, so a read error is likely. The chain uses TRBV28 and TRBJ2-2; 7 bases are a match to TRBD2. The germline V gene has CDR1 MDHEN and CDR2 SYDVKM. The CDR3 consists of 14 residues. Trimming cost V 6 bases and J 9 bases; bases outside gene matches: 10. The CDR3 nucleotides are TGTGCCAGCAGACCCTGGGGAGGGACCAGGGAGCTGTTTTTT. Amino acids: CASRPWGGTRELFF.